A single sample is the source of the 18 T cell receptor beta chains below, sequenced in a study of memory CD4+ T cells and cytomegalovirus serostatus. TCRdb keeps only in-frame clones here, not all; method: immunoSEQ multiplex PCR. The table has tens of thousands of clones, roughly 80% seen once. Single viable CD3+CD4+CD8-CD45RO+ cells were sorted as the memory CD4+ T cells. What was sequenced was memory CD4+ T cells from blood. These receptors were collected from an adult in good health and CMV-seronegative.

The chain couples TRBV7-2 to TRBJ1-1; D is ambiguous. CDR1 and CDR2 from the germline V gene are SGHTA and FQGNSA. The CDR3 totals 15 residues. Trimming took 1 base from V and 4 from J, leaving 13 bases between them. In DNA, the CDR3 is TGTGCCAGCAGCTTAGAGGCTGGCACGCTCACTGAAGCTTTCTTT. Residues: CASSLEAGTLTEAFF.

This chain joins TRBV6-5 and TRBJ2-3; D possibly corresponds to TRBD1 (6 bases). The CDR3 is 15 residues long. Germline assignment: CDR1 MNHEY and CDR2 SVGAGI. V shed 2 bases and J shed 5 bases, with 14 bases lying between them. The CDR3 here is CASSYQMGAQDTQYF. CDR3 DNA: TGTGCCAGCAGTTACCAAATGGGGGCTCAAGATACGCAGTATTTT.

The chain combines TRBV13 with TRBJ2-7; tentative D call: TRBD2 (6 bases). V lost 4 bases to trimming and J lost 6 bases, with 16 bases between them. Germline lookup yields CDR1 PRHDT and CDR2 FYEKMQ (reference sequence). The CDR3 is made up of 14 amino acids. CDR3 region: CASSSNRRRGEQYF. In DNA form, the CDR3 reads TGTGCCAGCAGCTCCAACAGGCGGAGGGGCGAGCAGTACTTC.

V and J are TRBV5-1 and TRBJ2-5; 7 positions match TRBD2. J gave up 7 bases and V 1 base, and 7 bases lay outside the gene matches. The CDR3 totals 14 residues. Germline values: CDR1 SGHRS, CDR2 YFSETQ. CDR3: CASSLSGGAATQYF. CDR3 DNA sequence: TGCGCCAGCAGCTTGTCGGGGGGAGCGGCGACCCAGTACTTC.

This clone was recorded once. The chain links TRBV6-5 to TRBJ1-2; weak D call: TRBD1 (5 bases). Germline-derived CDR1 and CDR2 are MNHEY and SVGAGI. V shed 5 bases and J shed 8 bases, with 9 bases lying between them. This CDR3 has 11 residues. The chain's CDR3 is CASSAGRGYTF. DNA of the CDR3: TGTGCCAGCAGTGCAGGGCGCGGCTACACCTTC.

The J gene is TRBJ1-5, the V gene TRBV7-9, with no clear D. The CDR3 extends over 15 amino acids. CDR1 SEHNR and CDR2 FQNEAQ come from the germline V gene (reference sequence). V was pared by 6 bases and J by 1 base, with 13 bases between. The CDR3 protein is CASSFSDSSNQPQHF. CDR3 DNA sequence: TGTGCCAGCAGTTTTTCGGACTCGAGCAATCAGCCCCAGCATTTT.

This clone has a handful of counts. CDR3 DNA sequence: TGTGCCAGCAGCTTAGGGACAGGGGGCGCGTACTTC. It codes for CASSLGTGGAYF. This chain joins TRBV5-6 and TRBJ2-4; TRBD1 aligns across 12 bases. This CDR3 is built from 12 residues. V lost 2 bases and J lost 15; bases outside the gene matches: 3. Looked up from germline, CDR1 is SGHDT and CDR2 is YYEEEE.

Only a few counts were recorded for this clone. CDR3 region: CASSLLGLDLGEQFF. For the CDR3, the DNA is TGTGCCAGCAGCTTGTTGGGACTCGACCTCGGCGAGCAGTTCTTC. The V gene is TRBV7-6, the J gene TRBJ2-1; tentative D call: TRBD2 (6 bases). Germline V gene data show CDR1 as SGHVS and CDR2 as FNYEAQ. Between the trimmed V and J ends, which lost 3 bases and 10 bases, there was a span of 19 bases. The CDR3 runs to 15 residues.

In its sample, this clone was seen once. This sequence joins TRBV19 and TRBJ2-2; tentatively, D is TRBD1 (5 bases). The V end was cut by 5 bases, the J end by 7 bases, with 8 bases between. The CDR3 runs 12 residues. Looked up from germline, CDR1 is LNHDA and CDR2 is SQIVND (reference sequence). In DNA form, the CDR3 reads TGTGCCAGTAGTCAAGACAGCGGGGAGCTGTTTTTT. This gives the protein CASSQDSGELFF.

The chain couples TRBV5-1 to TRBJ2-1, with 7 bases fitting TRBD2. CDR3 length: 13 amino acids. CDR1 and CDR2 from the germline V gene are SGHRS and YFSETQ. V shed 4 bases and J 8 bases; nucleotides not matched to a gene: 6. For the CDR3, the DNA is TGCGCCAGCAGCCCCTCCGGGGGGTATGAGCAGTTCTTC. It encodes CASSPSGGYEQFF.

The V and J genes are TRBV5-1 and TRBJ1-1, with D unclear. In germline, CDR1 is SGHRS, CDR2 YFSETQ. Trimming removed 2 bases at V and 8 bases at J, with 19 bases between. This CDR3 comprises 15 residues. In DNA, the CDR3 is TGCGCCAGCAGCTTAACTCAGCCGGGGTCGAACGAAGCTTTCTTT. The encoded protein is CASSLTQPGSNEAFF.

The chain recombines TRBV9 with TRBJ1-2, with a possible D match to TRBD1 (6 bases). This CDR3 is built from 14 residues. Per germline, CDR1 SGDLS and CDR2 YYNGEE. Trimming removed 4 bases at V and 5 bases at J, with 15 bases between. Written as DNA, the CDR3 is TGTGCCAGCAGCCCCATAACAGGGTCTTATGGCTACACCTTC. This encodes CASSPITGSYGYTF.

This chain joins TRBV27 and TRBJ2-5, with D maybe TRBD1 (5 bases). V gave up 6 bases and J gave up 2 bases, with 10 bases separating them. This CDR3 comprises 13 residues. Germline loops: CDR1 MNHEY, CDR2 SMNVEV (reference sequence). CDR3 coding DNA: TGTGCCAGCAGCTGGGGCTTACAAGAGACCCAGTACTTC. This codes for CASSWGLQETQYF.

The CDR3: CASTRDTSYEQYF. The CDR3, as DNA: TGTGCCAGCACCCGGGACACCTCCTACGAGCAGTACTTC. The J gene is TRBJ2-7, the V gene TRBV2; weak D call: TRBD1 (6 bases). Germline V gene sequence: CDR1 SNHLY, CDR2 FYNNEI. The V end was cut by 7 bases, the J end by 0 bases, with 10 bases between. This CDR3 is built from 13 residues.

The V and J genes are TRBV5-1 and TRBJ2-3; 9 bases map to TRBD2. Germline CDR1 is SGHRS and CDR2 is YFSETQ. CDR3 length: 15 amino acids. Unmatched junction bases numbered 6, after V lost 5 bases and J lost 2 bases. CDR3 protein: CASSVAGGNTDTQYF. The CDR3 DNA reads as TGCGCCAGCAGTGTGGCGGGGGGGAACACAGATACGCAGTATTTT. The full variable domain, rest sourced from reference TRBV5-1 and TRBJ2-3, is KAGVTQTPRYLIKTRGQQVTLSCSPISGHRSVSWYQQTPGQGLQFLFEYFSETQRNKGNFPGRFSGRQFSNSRSEMNVSTLELGDSALYLCASSVAGGNTDTQYFGPGTRLTVL.

The chain employs TRBV5-4 and TRBJ1-6, with 8 nucleotides matching TRBD1. The V gene's germline CDR1 is SGHNT and CDR2 YYREEE (reference sequence). V lost 4 bases, J lost 9 bases, and 9 bases stayed unmatched. This CDR3 has 15 amino acids. Written as DNA, the CDR3 is TGTGCCAGCAGCCCGGGCGGACAGGGTCCTTCACCCCTCCACTTT. Encoded protein: CASSPGGQGPSPLHF.

The chain couples TRBV19 to TRBJ2-7; 8 nucleotides agree with TRBD1. V lost 5 bases to trimming and J lost 4 bases; unmatched junction nucleotides: 4. The CDR3 is 13 residues long. Germline CDR1 is LNHDA and CDR2 is SQIVND (reference sequence). The DNA of the CDR3 is TGTGCCAGTAGTGAAACAGGGGGGTACGAGCAGTACTTC. It translates to CASSETGGYEQYF.

The chain is built from TRBV4-1 and TRBJ1-2; D remains ambiguous. V was trimmed by 1 base and J by 0 bases, leaving 9 bases between them. Germline V gene sequence: CDR1 MGHRA, CDR2 YSYEKL. The CDR3 is 15 amino acids. The CDR3 region has the DNA TGCGCCAGCAGCCAAGTAGAGGGTGCTAACTATGGCTACACCTTC. Its protein product is CASSQVEGANYGYTF.